The next 12 T cell receptor beta chains were all read from a single sample in a study of CD8+CD57+ T cells in acquired aplastic anemia. CDR3 and TCR beta VDJ profiling relied on a genomic DNA template. TCRdb reanalysed the reads using MiXCR and keeps one entry per CDR3 protein. The data show around 140,000 distinct CDR3 sequences, 40% to 45% seen once. The sequencing input was sorted CD4+, CD8+, or CD8+CD57+ T cells (not recorded which) from PBMCs. These receptors were collected from a human donor in good health, serving as a control.

This clonotype has only one observation. The chain is built from TRBV24-1 and TRBJ2-3; the D is unclear. This CDR3 contains 14 residues. Germline V lookup: CDR1 KGHDR, CDR2 SFDVKD. With 2 bases removed from V and 0 bases from J, the gap between germline ends came to 5 bases. The CDR3 reads CATSDSTSTDTQYF. The CDR3 DNA follows: TGTGCCACCAGTGATTCGACTAGCACAGATACGCAGTATTTT.

This clonotype appeared many times. The V gene is TRBV6-1, the J gene TRBJ1-1; 7 bases match TRBD1. In germline, CDR1 is MNHNS, CDR2 SASEGT. The ends lost 6 bases at V and 4 bases at J; junction bases unmatched: 5. The CDR3 spans 13 residues. The CDR3 DNA follows: TGTGCCAGCAGGTCAGGGGGTGTCACTGAAGCTTTCTTT. It translates to CASRSGGVTEAFF.

Turning to this clonotype: This may be a read error, as it is one base from a much larger clone. V is TRBV19 and J is TRBJ1-2; no definite D call. Trimming removed 11 bases at V and 4 bases at J, with 29 bases between. This CDR3 is built from 17 residues. The germline V gene encodes CDR1 LNHDA and CDR2 SQIVND (reference sequence). The CDR3 here is CARSSGSAPKVGYGYTF. The CDR3 DNA sequence: TGTGCCCGCAGCTCCGGCTCCGCACCCAAGGTCGGCTATGGCTACACCTTC.

Many counts were recorded for this clonotype. The chain combines TRBV2 with TRBJ2-7; D remains ambiguous. Germline CDR1 and CDR2: SNHLY and FYNNEI. V was cut by 8 bases and J by 4 bases, with 12 bases left in between. The CDR3 is 12 amino acids. The CDR3 sequence is CASGLVTYEQYF. The CDR3 DNA reads as TGTGCCAGCGGCCTAGTAACGTACGAGCAGTACTTC. The full variable domain, with the rest looked up from reference TRBV2 and TRBJ2-7, is EPEVTQTPSHQVTQMGQEVILRCVPISNHLYFYWYRQILGQKVEFLVSFYNNEISEKSEIFDDQFSVERPDGSNFTLKIRSTKLEDSAMYFCASGLVTYEQYFGPGTRLTVT.

This clonotype was picked up a small number of times. V is TRBV18 and J is TRBJ2-3; D might be TRBD2 (7 bases). This CDR3 spans 16 amino acids. With 3 bases removed from V and 3 bases from J, the gap between germline ends came to 16 bases. Germline values: CDR1 KGHSH, CDR2 LQKENI. The CDR3 here is CASSPHPGGETDTQYF. The CDR3 coding sequence is TGTGCCAGCTCACCCCATCCGGGGGGCGAGACAGATACGCAGTATTTT.

This clonotype occurred many times. The chain uses TRBV19 and TRBJ2-7, with D unresolved. The CDR3 is made up of 13 amino acids. The V and J ends lost 6 bases and 12 bases respectively, with 21 bases between them. Germline CDR1 and CDR2: LNHDA and SQIVND (reference sequence). CDR3 bases: TGTGCCAGTAGACGGTGGGATATGACCTCATGGTACTTC. Translated, it gives CASRRWDMTSWYF.

CDR3 sequence: CSVVTGMANTGELFF. In DNA, the CDR3 is TGCAGCGTCGTTACAGGGATGGCGAACACCGGGGAGCTGTTTTTT. The chain has TRBV29-1 and TRBJ2-2, with a tentative D call TRBD1 (6 bases). This CDR3 comprises 15 residues. V lost 6 bases and J 0 bases, leaving 14 bases between the germline ends. CDR1 SQVTM and CDR2 ANQGSEA come from the germline V gene.

This clonotype was seen just once. A much bigger clone sits one base away, suggesting this may be a read error. V gene TRBV27 combines with J gene TRBJ1-5; D remains ambiguous. The CDR3 extends over 13 amino acids. V lost 6 bases to trimming and J lost 6 bases, with 12 bases between them. The germline V gene has CDR1 MNHEY and CDR2 SMNVEV (reference sequence). The CDR3 reads CASSYATPQPQHF. Here the CDR3 DNA reads TGTGCCAGCAGCTATGCGACCCCTCAGCCCCAGCATTTT.

This clonotype was seen ten or more times. The V gene is TRBV3-1, the J gene TRBJ2-2; 7 bases line up with TRBD2. V was pared by 1 base and J by 1 base, with 0 bases of the junction left unmatched. Germline CDR1 LGHDT, CDR2 YNNKEL (reference sequence). The CDR3 runs to 15 residues. The CDR3 DNA follows: TGTGCCAGCAGCCAAGCTAGCGGGAACACCGGGGAGCTGTTTTTT. Translation: CASSQASGNTGELFF.

This clonotype has at least ten counts. The genes are TRBV20-1 and TRBJ2-1; D gene uncertain. Trimming took 6 bases from V and 2 from J, leaving 11 bases between them. The CDR3 consists of 13 residues. The germline V gene encodes CDR1 DFQATT and CDR2 SNEGSKA (reference sequence). CDR3 nucleotide sequence: TGCAGTGCCCCCGATCCCCCCTACAATGAGCAGTTCTTC. Protein sequence: CSAPDPPYNEQFF.

This chain uses TRBV15 with TRBJ1-2, with TRBD1 identical over 8 bases. Germline V gene lookup returns CDR1 LNHNV and CDR2 YYDKDF (reference sequence). The V and J ends lost 3 bases and 4 bases, in that order; junction bases with no gene match: 10. This CDR3 spans 16 amino acids. The CDR3 here is CATSSGGRQGAYGYTF. The CDR3 DNA is TGTGCCACCAGCAGTGGCGGTCGGCAGGGGGCCTATGGCTACACCTTC.

At least ten counts were recorded for this clonotype. The J gene is TRBJ1-1, the V gene TRBV20-1; no clear D. V shed 5 bases and J shed 2 bases, with 12 bases lying between them. The V gene's germline CDR1 is DFQATT and CDR2 SNEGSKA (reference sequence). This CDR3 comprises 13 residues. The CDR3, as DNA: TGCAGTGCTTCGGCATCAAGCAACACTGAAGCTTTCTTT. It yields the protein CSASASSNTEAFF.